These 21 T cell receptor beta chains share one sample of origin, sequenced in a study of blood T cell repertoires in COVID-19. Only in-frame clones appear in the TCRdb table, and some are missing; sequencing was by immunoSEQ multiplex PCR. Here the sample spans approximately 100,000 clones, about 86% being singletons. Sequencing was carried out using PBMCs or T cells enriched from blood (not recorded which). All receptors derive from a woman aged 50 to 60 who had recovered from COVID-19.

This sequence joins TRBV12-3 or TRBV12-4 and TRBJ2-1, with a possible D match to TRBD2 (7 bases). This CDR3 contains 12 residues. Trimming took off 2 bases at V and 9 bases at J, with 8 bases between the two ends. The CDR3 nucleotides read TGTGCCAGCAGTTTAAGGGGGGGTGAGCAGTTCTTC. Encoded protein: CASSLRGGEQFF.

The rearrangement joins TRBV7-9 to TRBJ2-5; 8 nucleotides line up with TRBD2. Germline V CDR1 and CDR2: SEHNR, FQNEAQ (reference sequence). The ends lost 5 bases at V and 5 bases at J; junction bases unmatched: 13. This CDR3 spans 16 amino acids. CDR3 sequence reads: CASSPSLPGGKETQYF. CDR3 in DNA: TGTGCCAGCAGCCCTTCCCTCCCGGGAGGGAAGGAGACCCAGTACTTC.

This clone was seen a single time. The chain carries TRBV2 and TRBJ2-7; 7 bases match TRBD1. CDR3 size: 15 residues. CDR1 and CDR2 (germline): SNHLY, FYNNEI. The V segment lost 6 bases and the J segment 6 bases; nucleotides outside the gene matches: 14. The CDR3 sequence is CASSGTRQGSSEQYF. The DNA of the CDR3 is TGTGCCAGCAGCGGAACGAGACAGGGATCAAGCGAGCAGTACTTC.

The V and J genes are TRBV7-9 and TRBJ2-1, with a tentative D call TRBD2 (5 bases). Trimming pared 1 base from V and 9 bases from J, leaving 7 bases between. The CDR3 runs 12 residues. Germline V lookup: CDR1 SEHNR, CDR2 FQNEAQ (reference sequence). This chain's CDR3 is CASSLGGFEQFF. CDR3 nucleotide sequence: TGTGCCAGCAGCTTAGGAGGGTTTGAGCAGTTCTTC.

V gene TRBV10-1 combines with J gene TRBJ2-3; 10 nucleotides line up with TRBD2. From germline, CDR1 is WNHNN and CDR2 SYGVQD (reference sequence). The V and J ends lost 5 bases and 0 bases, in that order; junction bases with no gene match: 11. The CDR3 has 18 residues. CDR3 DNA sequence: TGCGCCAGCAGTTATAGTCCGGGACTAGCGACTAGCACAGATACGCAGTATTTT. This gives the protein CASSYSPGLATSTDTQYF.

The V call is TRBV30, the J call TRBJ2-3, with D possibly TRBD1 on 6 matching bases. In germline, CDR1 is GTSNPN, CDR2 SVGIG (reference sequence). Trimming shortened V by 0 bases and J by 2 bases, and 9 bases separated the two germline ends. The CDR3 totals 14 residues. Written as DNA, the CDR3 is TGTGCCTGGAGTGTTAACAGGGCCACAGATACGCAGTATTTT. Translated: CAWSVNRATDTQYF. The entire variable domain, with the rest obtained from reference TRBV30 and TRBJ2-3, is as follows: SQTIHQWPATLVQPVGSPLSLECTVEGTSNPNLYWYRQAAGRGLQLLFYSVGIGQISSEVPQNLSASRPQDRQFILSSKKLLLSDSGFYLCAWSVNRATDTQYFGPGTRLTVL.

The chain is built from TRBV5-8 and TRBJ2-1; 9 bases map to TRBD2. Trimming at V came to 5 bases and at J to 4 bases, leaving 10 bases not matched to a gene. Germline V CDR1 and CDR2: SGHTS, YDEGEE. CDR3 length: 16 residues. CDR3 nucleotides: TGTGCCAGCAGTTATCCCGGGACTAGCAGATACAATGAGCAGTTCTTC. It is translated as CASSYPGTSRYNEQFF.

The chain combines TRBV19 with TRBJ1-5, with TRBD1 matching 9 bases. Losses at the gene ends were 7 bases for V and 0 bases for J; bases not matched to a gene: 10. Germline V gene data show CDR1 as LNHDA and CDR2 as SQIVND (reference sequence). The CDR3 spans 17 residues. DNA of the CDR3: TGTGCCAGTAAGAGGGACAGGGACATTTATAGCAATCAGCCCCAGCATTTT. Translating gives CASKRDRDIYSNQPQHF.

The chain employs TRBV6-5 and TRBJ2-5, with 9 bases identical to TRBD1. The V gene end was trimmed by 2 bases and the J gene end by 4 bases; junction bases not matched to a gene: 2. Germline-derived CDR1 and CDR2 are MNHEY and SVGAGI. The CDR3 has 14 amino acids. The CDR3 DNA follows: TGTGCCAGCAGTTACCAGACAGGGGGAGAGACCCAGTACTTC. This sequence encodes CASSYQTGGETQYF.

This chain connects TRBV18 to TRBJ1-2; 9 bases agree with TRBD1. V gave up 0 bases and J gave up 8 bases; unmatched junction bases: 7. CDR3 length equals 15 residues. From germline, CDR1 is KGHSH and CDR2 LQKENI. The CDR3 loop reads CASSPPSGQGLGYTF. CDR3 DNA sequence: TGTGCCAGCTCACCACCGTCAGGACAGGGGTTAGGCTACACCTTC. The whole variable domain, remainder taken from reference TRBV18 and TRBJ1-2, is NAGVMQNPRHLVRRRGQEARLRCSPMKGHSHVYWYRQLPEEGLKFMVYLQKENIIDESGMPKERFSAEFPKEGPSILRIQQVVRGDSAAYFCASSPPSGQGLGYTFGSGTRLTVV.

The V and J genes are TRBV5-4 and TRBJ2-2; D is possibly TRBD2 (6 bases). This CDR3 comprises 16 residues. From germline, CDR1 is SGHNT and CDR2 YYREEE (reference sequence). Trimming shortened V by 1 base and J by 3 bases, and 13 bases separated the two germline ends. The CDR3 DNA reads TGTGCCAGCAGCTTGCCCCCGGGGGTGGACACCGGGGAGCTGTTTTTT. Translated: CASSLPPGVDTGELFF.

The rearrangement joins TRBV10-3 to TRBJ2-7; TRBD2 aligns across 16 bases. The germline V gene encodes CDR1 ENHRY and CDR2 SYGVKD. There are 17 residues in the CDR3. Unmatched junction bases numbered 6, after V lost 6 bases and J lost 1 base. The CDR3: CAISSGTSGGVSYEQYF. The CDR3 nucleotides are TGTGCCATCAGCTCCGGGACTAGCGGGGGGGTATCCTACGAGCAGTACTTC.

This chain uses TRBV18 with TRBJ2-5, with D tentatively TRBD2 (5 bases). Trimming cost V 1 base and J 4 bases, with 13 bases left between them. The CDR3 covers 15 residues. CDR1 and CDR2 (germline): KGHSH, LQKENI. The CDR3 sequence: CASSPLAESGETQYF. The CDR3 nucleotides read TGTGCCAGCTCACCACTGGCGGAGAGCGGAGAGACCCAGTACTTC. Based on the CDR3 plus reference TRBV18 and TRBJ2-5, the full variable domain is NAGVMQNPRHLVRRRGQEARLRCSPMKGHSHVYWYRQLPEEGLKFMVYLQKENIIDESGMPKERFSAEFPKEGPSILRIQQVVRGDSAAYFCASSPLAESGETQYFGPGTRLLVL.

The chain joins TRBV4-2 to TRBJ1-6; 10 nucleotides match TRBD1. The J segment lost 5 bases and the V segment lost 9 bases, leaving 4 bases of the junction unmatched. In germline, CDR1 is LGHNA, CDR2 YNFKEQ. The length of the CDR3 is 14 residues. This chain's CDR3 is CASGQGVNNSPLHF. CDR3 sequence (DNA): TGTGCCAGTGGACAGGGGGTAAATAATTCACCCCTCCACTTT.

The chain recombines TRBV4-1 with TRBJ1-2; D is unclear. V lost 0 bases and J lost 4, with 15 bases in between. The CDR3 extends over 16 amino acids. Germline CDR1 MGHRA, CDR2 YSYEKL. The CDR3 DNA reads TGCGCCAGCAGCCAAGATCTGGCTTTTGGGAGCTATGGCTACACCTTC. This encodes CASSQDLAFGSYGYTF.

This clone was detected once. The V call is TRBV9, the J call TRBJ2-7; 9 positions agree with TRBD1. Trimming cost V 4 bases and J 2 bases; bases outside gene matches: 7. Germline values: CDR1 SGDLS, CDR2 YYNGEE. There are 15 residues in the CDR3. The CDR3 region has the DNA TGTGCCAGCAGCCCGAGGACAGGGGCTCCCTACGAGCAGTACTTC. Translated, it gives CASSPRTGAPYEQYF.

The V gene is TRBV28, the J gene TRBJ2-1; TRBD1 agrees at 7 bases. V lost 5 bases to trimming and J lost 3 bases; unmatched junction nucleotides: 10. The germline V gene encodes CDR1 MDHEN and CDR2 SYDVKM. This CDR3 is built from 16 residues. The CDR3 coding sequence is TGTGCCAGCAGTACCCTCCGGGACAGAATCTACAATGAGCAGTTCTTC. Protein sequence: CASSTLRDRIYNEQFF.

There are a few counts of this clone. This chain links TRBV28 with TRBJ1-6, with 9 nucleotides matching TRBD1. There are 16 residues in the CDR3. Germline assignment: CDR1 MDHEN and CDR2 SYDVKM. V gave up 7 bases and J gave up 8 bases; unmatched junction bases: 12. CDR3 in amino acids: CASTNRLQGAYSPLHF. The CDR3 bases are TGTGCCAGCACCAATAGGTTACAGGGGGCGTATTCACCCCTCCACTTT.

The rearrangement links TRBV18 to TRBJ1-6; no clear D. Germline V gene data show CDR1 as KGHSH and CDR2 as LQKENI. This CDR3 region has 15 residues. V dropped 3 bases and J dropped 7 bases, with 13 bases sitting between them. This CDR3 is CASSPYSPGNSPLHF. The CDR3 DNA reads TGTGCCAGCTCACCCTACTCTCCCGGGAATTCACCCCTCCACTTT.

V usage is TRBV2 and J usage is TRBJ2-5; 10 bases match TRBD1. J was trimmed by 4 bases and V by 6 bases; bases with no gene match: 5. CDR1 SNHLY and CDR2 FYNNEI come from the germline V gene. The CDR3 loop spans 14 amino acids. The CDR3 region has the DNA TGTGCCAGCAGCCGGGACAGGGGCGCAGAGACCCAGTACTTC. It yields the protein CASSRDRGAETQYF. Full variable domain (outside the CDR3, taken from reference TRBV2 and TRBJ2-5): EPEVTQTPSHQVTQMGQEVILRCVPISNHLYFYWYRQILGQKVEFLVSFYNNEISEKSEIFDDQFSVERPDGSNFTLKIRSTKLEDSAMYFCASSRDRGAETQYFGPGTRLLVL.

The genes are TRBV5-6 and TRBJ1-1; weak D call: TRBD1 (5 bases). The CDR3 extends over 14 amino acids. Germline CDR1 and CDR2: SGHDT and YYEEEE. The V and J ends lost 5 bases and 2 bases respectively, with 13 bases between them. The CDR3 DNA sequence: TGTGCCAGCAGGATGGAGGGGTTAAACACTGAAGCTTTCTTT. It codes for CASRMEGLNTEAFF.